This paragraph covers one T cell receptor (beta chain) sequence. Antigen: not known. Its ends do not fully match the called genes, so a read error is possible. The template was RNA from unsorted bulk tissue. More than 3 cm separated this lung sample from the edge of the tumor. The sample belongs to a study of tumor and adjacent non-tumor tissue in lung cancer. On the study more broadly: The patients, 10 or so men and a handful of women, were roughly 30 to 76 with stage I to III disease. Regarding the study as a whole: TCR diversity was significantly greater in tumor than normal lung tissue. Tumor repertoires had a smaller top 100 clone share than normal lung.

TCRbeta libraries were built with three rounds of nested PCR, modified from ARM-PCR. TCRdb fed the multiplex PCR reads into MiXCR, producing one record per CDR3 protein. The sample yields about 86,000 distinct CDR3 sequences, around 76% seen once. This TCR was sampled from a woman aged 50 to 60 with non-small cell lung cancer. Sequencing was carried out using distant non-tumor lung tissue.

The CDR3 region has the DNA TGTGCCAGCGGCTTAGAAGGGTCTCCGGCAAGCGGGGAGCTTTTTTTT. Its protein product is CASGLEGSPASGELFF. V gene TRBV11-2 combines with J gene TRBJ2-2; 7 positions match TRBD2. Germline V lookup: CDR1 SGHAT, CDR2 FQNNGV. The CDR3 loop spans 16 amino acids.